This entry describes one T cell receptor beta chain. The antigen remains unidentified. These data are taken from a study of shared clonotypes between healthy human individuals. The data were produced by immunoSEQ multiplex PCR, yet TCRdb's version contains in-frame clones alone and is incomplete. This table holds around 1.9 million clones, 80% to 95% found once. Cells designated naive CD8 were CD45RO-negative and were positively selected for CCR7, with terminally differentiated effector memory CD45RA+ cells excluded. Overall study results and limits: Expectations were that clonotype sharing among donors would be affected by sequencing depth.

CDR1 and CDR2 from the germline V gene are LGHNA and YSLEER. The CDR3 spans 16 residues. V shed 2 bases and J shed 8 bases, with 19 bases lying between them. The sample taken for sequencing was naive CD8+ T cells from PBMCs. The V call is TRBV4-3, the J call TRBJ2-1, with D perhaps TRBD2 (6 bases). The clonotype comes from a man aged 18 to 30 in good health. Some clones in this sample may be carry-over from other donors' samples. CDR3 sequence: CASSQRRASVTHEQFF. The DNA of the CDR3 is TGCGCCAGCAGCCAAAGACGGGCTAGCGTCACCCATGAGCAGTTCTTC.